This TCR beta chain was sequenced during a study of blood T cell repertoires in COVID-19. The CDR3 length is 16 residues. J was trimmed by 6 bases and V by 2 bases; bases with no gene match: 3. Germline V gene sequence: CDR1 SEHNR, CDR2 FQNEAQ (reference sequence). In the authors' workflow: Estimated nucleated cell counts came from reference gene primer amplification. Repertoires were generated with immunoSEQ multiplex PCR, while TCRdb's copy carries only in-frame clones and drops some. That table supplies the V and J calls and clone size; D and trimming were determined from the DNA. The sample carries 150,000 to 180,000 clones, roughly 84% recorded once.

Sample: peripheral blood. This receptor was obtained from a woman in her fifties or sixties with COVID-19, enrolled during active disease. The genes are TRBV7-9 and TRBJ2-1, with 14 bases that match TRBD2. This CDR3 reads CASSLIGLAGGNEQFF. The CDR3 DNA reads as TGTGCCAGCAGCTTAATCGGACTAGCGGGAGGCAATGAGCAGTTCTTC.